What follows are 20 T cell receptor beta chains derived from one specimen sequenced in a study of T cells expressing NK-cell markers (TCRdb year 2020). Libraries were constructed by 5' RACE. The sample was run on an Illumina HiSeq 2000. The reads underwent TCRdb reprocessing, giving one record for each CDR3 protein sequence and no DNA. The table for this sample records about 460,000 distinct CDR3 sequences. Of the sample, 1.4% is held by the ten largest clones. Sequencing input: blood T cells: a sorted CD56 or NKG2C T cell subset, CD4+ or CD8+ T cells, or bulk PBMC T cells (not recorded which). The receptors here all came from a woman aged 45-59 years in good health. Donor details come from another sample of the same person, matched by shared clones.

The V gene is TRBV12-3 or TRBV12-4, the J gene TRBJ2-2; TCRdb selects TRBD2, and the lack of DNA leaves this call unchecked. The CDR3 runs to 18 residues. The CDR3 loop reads CASSLGYTSGRLVGELFF.

CDR3 protein: CATSDFRQGAGDTQYF. J is TRBJ2-3 and V is TRBV24-1; the D gene TCRdb calls, TRBD1, cannot be checked with no DNA. Germline assignment: CDR1 KGHDR and CDR2 SFDVKD. The CDR3 sequence is 16 residues long.

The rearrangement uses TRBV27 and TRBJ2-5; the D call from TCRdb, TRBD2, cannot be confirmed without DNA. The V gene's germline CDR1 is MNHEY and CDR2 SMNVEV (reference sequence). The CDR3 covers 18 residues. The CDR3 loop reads CASSLGGQGGLLQETQYF.

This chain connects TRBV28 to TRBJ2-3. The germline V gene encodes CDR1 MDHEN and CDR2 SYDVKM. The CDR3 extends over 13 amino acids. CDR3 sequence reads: CASLKPSTDTQYF.

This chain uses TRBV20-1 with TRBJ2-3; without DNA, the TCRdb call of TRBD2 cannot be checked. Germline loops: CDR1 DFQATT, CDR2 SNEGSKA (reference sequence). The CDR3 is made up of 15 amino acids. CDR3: CSATLTSVPADTQYF.

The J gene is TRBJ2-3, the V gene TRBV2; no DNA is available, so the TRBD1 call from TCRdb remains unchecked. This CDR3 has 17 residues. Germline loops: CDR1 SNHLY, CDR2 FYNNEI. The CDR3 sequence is CASRTSGTGSPTDTQYF.

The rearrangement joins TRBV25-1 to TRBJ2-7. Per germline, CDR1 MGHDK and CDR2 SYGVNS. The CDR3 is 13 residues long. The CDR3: CASSEWGTYEQYF.

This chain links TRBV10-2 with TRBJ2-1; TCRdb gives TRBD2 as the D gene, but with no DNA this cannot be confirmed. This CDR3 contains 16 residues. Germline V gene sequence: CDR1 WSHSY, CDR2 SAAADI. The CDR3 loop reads CASSESVGGRYNEQFF.

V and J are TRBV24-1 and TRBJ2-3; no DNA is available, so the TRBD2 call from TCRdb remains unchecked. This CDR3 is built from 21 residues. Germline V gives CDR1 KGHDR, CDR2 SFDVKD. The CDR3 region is CATSDPRRDRTSGRRTDTQYF.

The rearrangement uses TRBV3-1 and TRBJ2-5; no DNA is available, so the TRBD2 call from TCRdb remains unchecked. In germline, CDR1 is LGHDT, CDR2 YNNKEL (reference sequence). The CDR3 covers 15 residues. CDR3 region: CASSVAGGPTETQYF.

CDR3: CASSPGVGDEQFF. The chain links TRBV5-1 to TRBJ2-1; TCRdb's D call, TRBD2, is unchecked because there is no DNA. The V gene's germline CDR1 is SGHRS and CDR2 YFSETQ. The CDR3 has 13 amino acids.

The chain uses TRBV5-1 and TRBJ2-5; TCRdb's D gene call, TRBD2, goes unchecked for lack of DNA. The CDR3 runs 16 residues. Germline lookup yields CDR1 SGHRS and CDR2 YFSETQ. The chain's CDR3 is CASSFRSGRARETQYF.

CDR3 protein: CASSESWTGNYGYTF. The rearrangement joins TRBV25-1 to TRBJ1-2; TCRdb indicates TRBD1, and absent DNA this call remains unverified. This CDR3 is 15 amino acids long. Germline V gives CDR1 MGHDK, CDR2 SYGVNS.

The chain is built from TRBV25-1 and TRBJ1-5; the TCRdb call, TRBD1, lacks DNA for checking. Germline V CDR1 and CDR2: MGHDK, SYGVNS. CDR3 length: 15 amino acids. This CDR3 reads CASSDDRGPDQPQHF.

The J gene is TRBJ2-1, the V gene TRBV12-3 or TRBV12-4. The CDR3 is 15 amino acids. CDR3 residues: CASSFLGDSYNEQFF.

CDR3 residues: CASRGRPDTQYF. V is TRBV27 and J is TRBJ2-3. This CDR3 has 12 amino acids. Germline-derived CDR1 and CDR2 are MNHEY and SMNVEV (reference sequence).

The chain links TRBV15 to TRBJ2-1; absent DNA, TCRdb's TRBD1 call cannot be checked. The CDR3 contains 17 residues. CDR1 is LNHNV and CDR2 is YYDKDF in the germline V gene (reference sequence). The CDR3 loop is CATSRGWDRDPYNEQFF. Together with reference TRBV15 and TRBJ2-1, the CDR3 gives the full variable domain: DAMVIQNPRYQVTQFGKPVTLSCSQTLNHNVMYWYQQKSSQAPKLLFHYYDKDFNNEADTPDNFQSRRPNTSFCFLDIRSPGLGDTAMYLCATSRGWDRDPYNEQFFGPGTRLTVL.

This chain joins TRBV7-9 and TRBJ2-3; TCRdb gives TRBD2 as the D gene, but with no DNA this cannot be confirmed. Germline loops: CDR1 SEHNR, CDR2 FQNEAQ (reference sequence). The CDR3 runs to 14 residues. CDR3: CASSLEAGGDTQYF.

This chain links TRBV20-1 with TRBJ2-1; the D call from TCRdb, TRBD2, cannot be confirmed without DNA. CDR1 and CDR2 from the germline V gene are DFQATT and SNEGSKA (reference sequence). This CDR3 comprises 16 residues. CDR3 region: CSARDLREAPTGEQFF.

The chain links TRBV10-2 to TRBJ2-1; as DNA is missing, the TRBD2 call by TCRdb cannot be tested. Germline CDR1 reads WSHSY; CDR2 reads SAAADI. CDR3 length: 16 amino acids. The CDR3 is CASEGMQAGSYNEQFF.